The 9 T cell receptor beta chains listed next were all sequenced from one sample in a study of blood T cell repertoires in COVID-19. Some clones are missing from TCRdb's copy, which holds only in-frame ones; the method was immunoSEQ multiplex PCR. This sample has more than 250,000 clones, with 70% to 90% found just once. Sequenced material: peripheral blood. Source of these receptors: a man younger than 35 who had recovered from COVID-19.

The chain joins TRBV6-5 to TRBJ1-1; D gene unclear. Germline V CDR1 and CDR2: MNHEY, SVGAGI. The CDR3 contains 13 residues. The V gene lost 5 bases and the J gene lost 11 bases, with 18 bases spanning the gap. The CDR3 DNA reads TGTGCCAGCAGTCAACTCCCGGGTTCGGGGGCTTTCTTT. Translated: CASSQLPGSGAFF.

The chain joins TRBV3-1 (or the pseudogene TRBV3-2) to TRBJ1-1; D unresolved. The CDR3 is 13 residues long. The V end lost 1 base, the J end lost 5 bases, and 8 bases lay between the germline ends. Germline assignment: CDR1 LGHDT and CDR2 YNNKEL (reference sequence). In DNA form, the CDR3 reads TGTGCCAGCAGCCAAGCCTCCCTGACTGAAGCTTTCTTT. Its protein product is CASSQASLTEAFF.

This clone was recorded only once. CDR3 protein: CASSLAETAPSWEQYF. CDR3 in DNA: TGTGCCAGCAGCTTGGCTGAGACAGCACCATCTTGGGAGCAGTACTTC. The chain joins TRBV5-6 to TRBJ2-7, with D perhaps TRBD1 (5 bases). The CDR3 spans 16 residues. Trimming cost V 0 bases and J 7 bases, with 20 bases left between them. Germline CDR1 SGHDT, CDR2 YYEEEE.

The chain is built from TRBV30 and TRBJ1-4; D is unresolved. CDR3 length: 14 amino acids. The V and J ends lost 2 bases and 0 bases respectively, with 7 bases between them. In germline, CDR1 is GTSNPN, CDR2 SVGIG (reference sequence). CDR3 in amino acids: CAWSMGATNEKLFF. The CDR3 coding sequence is TGTGCCTGGAGTATGGGAGCAACTAATGAAAAACTGTTTTTT.

The chain employs TRBV6-5 and TRBJ1-1; D is ambiguous. This CDR3 region has 14 residues. Germline CDR1 reads MNHEY; CDR2 reads SVGAGI. V was clipped by 7 bases and J by 1 base, with 13 bases between them. The DNA of the CDR3 is TGTGCCAGCAAACATCCGGAGGAGAACACTGAAGCTTTCTTT. Its protein is CASKHPEENTEAFF.

J is TRBJ2-1 and V is TRBV12-3 or TRBV12-4, with TRBD1 matching 8 bases. V was pared by 4 bases and J by 16 bases, with 6 bases of the junction left unmatched. The CDR3 is 11 amino acids. CDR3 DNA sequence: TGTGCCAGCAGTTCCGGGGACAGGTTCTTCTTC. This codes for CASSSGDRFFF.

The chain has TRBV7-9 and TRBJ2-3, with 8 nucleotides matching TRBD1. Looked up from germline, CDR1 is SEHNR and CDR2 is FQNEAQ (reference sequence). With 0 bases clipped from V and 3 bases from J, the junction kept 8 bases outside the gene matches. The CDR3 runs 17 residues. CDR3 nucleotides: TGTGCCAGCAGCTTAGCACCCGGACAGGGAGAGACAGATACGCAGTATTTT. As protein: CASSLAPGQGETDTQYF. Filled out from reference TRBV7-9 and TRBJ2-3, the complete variable domain reads DTGVSQNPRHKITKRGQNVTFRCDPISEHNRLYWYRQTLGQGPEFLTYFQNEAQLEKSRLLSDRFSAERPKGSFSTLEIQRTEQGDSAMYLCASSLAPGQGETDTQYFGPGTRLTVL.

The chain uses TRBV30 and TRBJ1-3, with D unresolved. The CDR3 runs 15 residues. CDR1 is GTSNPN, CDR2 SVGIG, per germline (reference sequence). Trimming cost V 3 bases and J 3 bases, with 15 bases left between them. CDR3 in amino acids: CAWSIPARGGNTIYF. CDR3 DNA sequence: TGTGCCTGGAGCATCCCGGCGCGAGGTGGAAACACCATATATTTT.

V usage is TRBV5-1 and J usage is TRBJ2-1; 7 bases align to TRBD2. Per the germline V gene, CDR1 is SGHRS and CDR2 is YFSETQ. V shed 2 bases, J shed 9 bases, and the junction held 5 bases outside the gene matches. The CDR3 runs to 13 residues. CDR3 DNA: TGCGCCAGCAGCTTCCAAGCTAGCGGTGAGCAGTTCTTC. It yields the protein CASSFQASGEQFF.